These 4 T cell receptor beta chains came from one sample sequenced in a study of post-analysis software for immune sequencing data. Study-level results: A handful of TRBV segments appeared more often in patients than in controls, and TRBV5-6, TRBV5-1 and TRBV20-1 were among these.

Their recognized antigens are unknown. The authors incorporated unique molecular identifiers into the TCR beta cDNA libraries. TCRdb redid the calling of the PCR reads with MiXCR, one entry per CDR3 protein. Among around 190,000 distinct CDR3 sequences listed, 29% were seen once. The sequenced sample consisted of blood. All receptors derive from a girl younger than 18 with multiple sclerosis.

Only one count was recorded for this clonotype. J is TRBJ1-2 and V is TRBV6-6; TRBD1 matches at 8 bases. The germline V gene encodes CDR1 MNHNY and CDR2 SVGAGI (reference sequence). V shed 6 bases, J shed 8 bases, and the junction held 14 bases outside the gene matches. The CDR3 totals 15 residues. The CDR3 region is CASSSSGTGGSGYTF. The CDR3 DNA is TGTGCCAGCAGCTCCTCCGGGACAGGTGGATCGGGCTACACCTTC.

The chain uses TRBV28 and TRBJ2-2, with 7 positions matching TRBD1. Losses at the gene ends were 6 bases for V and 5 bases for J; bases not matched to a gene: 9. CDR1 MDHEN and CDR2 SYDVKM come from the germline V gene. The CDR3 is 15 amino acids. The CDR3 loop is CASSQTGIWTGELFF. Written as DNA, the CDR3 is TGTGCCAGCAGCCAGACAGGGATCTGGACCGGGGAGCTGTTTTTT.

This clonotype was detected only a few times. The J gene is TRBJ2-3, the V gene TRBV4-2; 12 bases map to TRBD2. V shed 4 bases and J 1 base; nucleotides not matched to a gene: 6. The germline V gene encodes CDR1 LGHNA and CDR2 YNFKEQ. The CDR3 is 17 residues long. CDR3 in DNA: TGTGCCAGCAGCCCCCTGACTAGCGGGAGCGGCACAGATACGCAGTATTTT. Amino acid sequence: CASSPLTSGSGTDTQYF.

As regards this clonotype: This may stem from a read error, because a much larger clone lies one nucleotide away. This chain joins TRBV20-1 and TRBJ2-3; 9 bases are shared with TRBD2. The CDR3 sequence is 15 residues long. Germline CDR1 and CDR2: DFQATT and SNEGSKA (reference sequence). CDR3: CNAVGTSSLADTQYF. CDR3 sequence (DNA): TGCAATGCTGTTGGGACTAGCTCTCTGGCAGATACGCAGTATTTT.